This TCR beta chain was sequenced for a study of CD8 T cells in ankylosing spondylitis. Study observations and caveats: Seemingly distinctive of ankylosing spondylitis blood was a TCR beta motif formed by eight highly homologous variants. Matched ankylosing spondylitis synovial fluid reportedly contained a significantly enriched population of disease-linked clones.

Each CDR3 protein gets one entry after TCRdb re-called the 5' RACE reads with MiXCR. The sample carries about 240,000 distinct CDR3 sequences, 8.2% recorded once. This clonotype was counted only a few times. The antigen remains undetermined. The CDR3 is 15 amino acids. In germline, CDR1 is SGHTA, CDR2 FQGNSA. Trimming removed 6 bases at V and 2 bases at J, with 17 bases between. What was sequenced was blood, either unsorted or a sorted T cell fraction (not recorded which). The chain links TRBV7-2 to TRBJ2-7, with D unresolved. This clonotype originated in a female donor with ankylosing spondylitis or in good health (not recorded which). The CDR3 DNA sequence: TGTGCCAGCAGGCCGCGGCGTTCAGCTACCTACGAGCAGTACTTC. This encodes CASRPRRSATYEQYF.